A single sample gave rise to the 10 T cell receptor beta chains below, sequenced in a study of CD8+ T cells in alopecia areata. Once RNA had been extracted, it was reverse transcribed into cDNA to act as the sequencing template. Sequenced by immunoSEQ multiplex PCR; TCRdb stores in-frame clones only, minus some. The sample consists of some 130,000 clones, around 50% of them appearing once. The sample consisted of CD4+ T cells sorted from blood, taken at week 0. These receptors all stem from a human donor with alopecia areata.

The CDR3 loop is CASSLTFKDEQYF. CDR3 coding DNA: TGTGCCAGCAGCCTCACATTTAAGGACGAGCAGTACTTC. The rearrangement joins TRBV9 to TRBJ2-7; no firm D call. The germline CDR1 and CDR2 sequences are SGDLS and YYNGEE. V lost 4 bases and J lost 5, with 13 bases in between. This CDR3 has 13 amino acids.

The chain uses TRBV30 and TRBJ1-1; TRBD1 matches 12 bases. V was pared by 2 bases and J by 0 bases, with 4 bases of the junction left unmatched. There are 16 residues in the CDR3. CDR1 GTSNPN and CDR2 SVGIG come from the germline V gene (reference sequence). CDR3 in DNA: TGTGCCTGGAGTCCTGGGACAGGGGGCATGAACACTGAAGCTTTCTTT. This codes for CAWSPGTGGMNTEAFF.

This clone was seen a few times. The chain couples TRBV27 to TRBJ1-1, with D possibly being TRBD1 (6 bases). The CDR3 runs to 15 residues. Trimming took 5 bases from V and 5 from J, leaving 18 bases between them. Germline CDR1 MNHEY, CDR2 SMNVEV (reference sequence). In DNA, the CDR3 is TGTGCCAGCAGTCCCGAGACAGGAGGAGGGACTGAAGCTTTCTTT. Translating it yields CASSPETGGGTEAFF.

The chain couples TRBV25-1 to TRBJ2-7; the D gene could be TRBD1 or TRBD2 (6 bases each). CDR3 length: 17 residues. Trimming took off 2 bases at V and 0 bases at J, with 17 bases between the two ends. CDR1 is MGHDK, CDR2 SYGVNS, per germline. CDR3 nucleotide sequence: TGTGCCAGCAGTGAACGCGGCAGGGGACTTGTCTCCTACGAGCAGTACTTC. It specifies CASSERGRGLVSYEQYF.

The V gene is TRBV4-3, the J gene TRBJ2-2; no clear D gene. The V end lost 0 bases, the J end lost 5 bases, and 13 bases lay between the germline ends. The CDR3 is 16 residues long. Germline CDR1 and CDR2: LGHNA and YSLEER. Here the CDR3 DNA reads TGCGCCAGCAGCCAAGATCTGTCAACGAGGACCGGGGAGCTGTTTTTT. Translation gives CASSQDLSTRTGELFF.

The chain employs TRBV5-1 and TRBJ1-2; 7 bases are shared with TRBD1. CDR1 SGHRS and CDR2 YFSETQ come from the germline V gene. V lost 4 bases, J lost 1 base, and 4 bases stayed unmatched. The length of the CDR3 is 14 residues. CDR3 sequence reads: CASSGTVFNYGYTF. DNA for the CDR3: TGCGCCAGCAGCGGGACAGTTTTTAACTATGGCTACACCTTC.

V and J are TRBV15 and TRBJ2-5; a weak D match, TRBD1 (6 bases). Germline V gene lookup returns CDR1 LNHNV and CDR2 YYDKDF (reference sequence). There are 17 residues in the CDR3. Deletions cut 0 bases from V and 4 bases from J, with 18 bases between. This CDR3 reads CATSRDGGLSRGETQYF. As DNA, the CDR3 is TGTGCCACCAGCAGAGATGGGGGCCTATCTCGAGGAGAGACCCAGTACTTC.

This chain connects TRBV29-1 to TRBJ2-7, with 9 nucleotides matching TRBD1. Germline CDR1 is SQVTM and CDR2 is ANQGSEA. The junction had 12 bases not matched to a gene; V was cut back by 7 bases and J by 5 bases. The CDR3 is 14 amino acids. CDR3 coding DNA: TGCAGCGCCGCAACCGGGACAGGGCCCCACGAGCAGTACTTC. Amino acids: CSAATGTGPHEQYF.

The chain employs TRBV25-1 and TRBJ2-2, with 9 bases matching TRBD2. CDR1 is MGHDK, CDR2 SYGVNS, per germline. V was clipped by 5 bases and J by 9 bases; unmatched bases: 7. This CDR3 region has 14 residues. Here the CDR3 reads CASSSGTSLRELFF. The DNA for the CDR3 is TGTGCCAGCAGTTCCGGGACTAGCCTCAGGGAGCTGTTTTTT.

This clone has a handful of counts. The genes are TRBV5-1 and TRBJ2-7; a possible D gene is TRBD2 (5 bases). V lost 4 bases to trimming and J lost 3 bases, with 17 bases between them. The CDR3 spans 15 residues. The V gene's germline CDR1 is SGHRS and CDR2 YFSETQ. CDR3 loop: CASSAIGGTLYEQYF. DNA of the CDR3: TGCGCCAGCAGCGCGATCGGAGGCACTCTCTACGAGCAGTACTTC.